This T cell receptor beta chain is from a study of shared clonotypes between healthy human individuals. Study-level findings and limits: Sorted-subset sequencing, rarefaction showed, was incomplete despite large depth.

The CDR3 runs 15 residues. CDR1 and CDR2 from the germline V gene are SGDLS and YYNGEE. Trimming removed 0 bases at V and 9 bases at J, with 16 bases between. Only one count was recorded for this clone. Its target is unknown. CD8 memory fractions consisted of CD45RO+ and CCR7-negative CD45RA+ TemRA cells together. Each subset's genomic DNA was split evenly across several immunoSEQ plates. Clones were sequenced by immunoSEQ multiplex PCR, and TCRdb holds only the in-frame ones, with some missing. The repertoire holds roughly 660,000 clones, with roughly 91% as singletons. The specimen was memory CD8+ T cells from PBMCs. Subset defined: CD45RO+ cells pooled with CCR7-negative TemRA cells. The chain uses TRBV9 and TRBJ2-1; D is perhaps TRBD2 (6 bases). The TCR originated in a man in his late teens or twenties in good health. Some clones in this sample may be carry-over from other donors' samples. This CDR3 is CASSVGREGYSEQFF. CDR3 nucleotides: TGTGCCAGCAGCGTAGGGCGGGAAGGGTATAGTGAGCAGTTCTTC.